A selection of T cell receptor beta chains follows, all from one sample in a study of brain T cells in children with intractable seizures. Measured with immunoSEQ multiplex PCR; TCRdb has only the in-frame clones, and not every one. This sample yields tens of thousands of clones, of which about 93% are seen a single time; approximately 1.5% belongs to the top ten. This specimen consisted of peripheral blood, obtained at surgery. These receptors came from a boy under two years old with tuberous sclerosis and intractable seizures. The CDR3 runs from the conserved cysteine through the conserved F or W. The D gene is left open where the match is weak. Size values are once, few and many counts, or a class for expanded clones, and some rows have none.

clone_size j_call v_call d_call cdr3_aa cdr3_nt
NA TRBJ2-1 TRBV13 TRBD2 CASRKAGGHGEQFF TGTGCCAGCAGAAAAGCGGGGGGGCATGGAGAGCAGTTCTTC
NA TRBJ1-5 TRBV2 NA CASSEEGLGNQPQHF TGTGCCAGCAGTGAAGAGGGCTTGGGCAATCAGCCCCAGCATTTT
NA TRBJ2-5 TRBV14 TRBD1 CASSQTGTGLGTQYF TGTGCCAGCAGCCAAACCGGGACAGGGCTTGGAACCCAGTACTTC
NA TRBJ1-5 TRBV12-2 NA CASRFKTGTGAYQPQHF TGTGCAAGTCGCTTCAAAACCGGGACAGGGGCTTATCAGCCCCAGCATTTT
NA TRBJ2-7 TRBV29-1 TRBD2 CSVGIAGVYEQYF TGCAGCGTTGGTATAGCGGGAGTGTACGAGCAGTACTTC
NA TRBJ2-1 TRBV11-3 NA CASSLTDKQYNEQFF TGTGCCAGCAGCCTAACGGACAAGCAATACAATGAGCAGTTCTTC
NA TRBJ1-2 TRBV5-3 TRBD1 CARSLVRGLNYGYTF TGTGCCAGAAGCTTGGTCAGGGGGCTTAACTATGGCTACACCTTC
NA TRBJ2-2 TRBV24-1 NA CATSDTGSNTGELFF TGTGCCACCAGTGATACAGGGTCGAACACCGGGGAGCTGTTTTTT
NA TRBJ1-2 TRBV21-1 NA CASSKNWGQGSYGYTF NA
NA TRBJ2-3 TRBV20-1 TRBD2 CSASASGNTDTQYF TGCAGTGCTAGTGCTAGCGGAAACACAGATACGCAGTATTTT
once TRBJ2-2 TRBV5-8 TRBD1 CASSYRQGRTGELFF TGTGCCAGCAGTTATCGACAGGGGCGCACCGGGGAGCTGTTTTTT
NA TRBJ2-7 TRBV29-1 NA CSVNDRTSEQYF TGCAGCGTTAACGACAGGACAAGCGAGCAGTACTTC
NA TRBJ2-2 TRBV27 TRBD2 CASSLSVGLGNTGELFF TGTGCCAGCAGTTTATCGGTGGGACTAGGGAACACCGGGGAGCTGTTTTTT
NA TRBJ2-2 TRBV19 TRBD1 CASSIPRTGPTGELFF TGTGCCAGTAGTATTCCGCGGACAGGGCCCACCGGGGAGCTGTTTTTT
NA TRBJ1-1 TRBV12-3/TRBV12-4 NA CASSLRVRDEAFF TGTGCCAGCAGCCTTAGGGTACGGGATGAAGCTTTCTTT
NA TRBJ2-7 TRBV13 NA CASSLGRGGAYEQYF TGTGCCAGCAGCTTAGGCCGAGGGGGGGCCTACGAGCAGTACTTC
NA TRBJ2-7 TRBV3-1/TRBV3-2 TRBD2 CASSMGPSGSYEQYF TGTGCCAGCAGCATGGGGCCTAGCGGGTCCTACGAGCAGTACTTC
once TRBJ2-2 TRBV7-3 TRBD1 CASSSDRAGGELFF TGTGCCAGCAGCTCGGACAGGGCTGGCGGGGAGCTGTTTTTT
NA TRBJ2-7 TRBV14 NA CASSQGRGPYEQYF TGTGCCAGCAGCCAAGGGAGAGGGCCCTACGAGCAGTACTTC
NA TRBJ2-3 TRBV27 TRBD2 CASSSGLDSEGSTDTQYF TGTGCCAGCAGTTCGGGACTAGATTCCGAGGGTAGCACAGATACGCAGTATTTT
NA TRBJ1-2 TRBV6-5 TRBD1 CASSYGTGNGYTF TGTGCCAGCAGTTATGGGACAGGGAATGGCTACACCTTC
NA TRBJ2-1 TRBV7-8 TRBD2 CASSLGTSGGAYNEQFF TGTGCCAGCAGCTTAGGGACTAGCGGGGGGGCCTACAATGAGCAGTTCTTC